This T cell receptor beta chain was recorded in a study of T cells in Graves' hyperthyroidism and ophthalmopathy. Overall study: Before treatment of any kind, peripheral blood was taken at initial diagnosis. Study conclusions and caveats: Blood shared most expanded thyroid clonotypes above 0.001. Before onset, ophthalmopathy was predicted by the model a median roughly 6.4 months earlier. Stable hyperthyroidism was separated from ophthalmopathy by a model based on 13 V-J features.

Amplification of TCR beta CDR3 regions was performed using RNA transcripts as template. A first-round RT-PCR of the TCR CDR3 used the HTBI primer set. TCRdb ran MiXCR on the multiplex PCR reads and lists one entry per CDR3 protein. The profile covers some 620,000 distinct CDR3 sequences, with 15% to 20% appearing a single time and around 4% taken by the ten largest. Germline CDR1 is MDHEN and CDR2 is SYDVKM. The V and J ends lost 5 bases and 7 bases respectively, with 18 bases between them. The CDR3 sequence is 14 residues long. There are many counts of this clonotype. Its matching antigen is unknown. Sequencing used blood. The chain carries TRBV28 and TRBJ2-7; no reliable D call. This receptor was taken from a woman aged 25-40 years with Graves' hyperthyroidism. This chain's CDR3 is CASSPPGSTTEQYF. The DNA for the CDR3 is TGTGCCAGCAGTCCGCCGGGCAGTACGACGGAGCAGTACTTC.